This paragraph covers one T cell receptor (beta chain) sequence. Its target is unknown. The data are from a study of post-analysis software for immune sequencing data. Overall study results and limits: Samples made in the same batch grouped tightly together by F measure. Comparison of patients with controls showed about 5 TRBV segments more frequent in patients, TRBV5-6, TRBV5-1 and TRBV20-1 among them. Diversity measured as normalized Chao1 was significantly lower in multiple sclerosis patients than in controls.

V dropped 6 bases and J dropped 7 bases, with 15 bases sitting between them. The CDR3 covers 13 residues. TCR beta cDNA libraries had unique molecular identifiers. TCRdb fed the PCR reads into MiXCR, producing one record per CDR3 protein. The profile shows about 820,000 distinct CDR3 sequences, roughly 50% of them singletons. The rearrangement uses TRBV12-3 or TRBV12-4 and TRBJ1-2; unclear D gene. The TCR originated in a girl aged 5-17 years with multiple sclerosis. Sequenced: blood. The CDR3 DNA follows: TGTGCCAGCAGCCCGGACGTTGTGGGTGGCTACACCTTC. Its translation is CASSPDVVGGYTF.